This T cell receptor beta chain appears in the sequencing data of a study of blood T cell repertoires in COVID-19. Study-wide background: Donors in the United States, Italy and Spain gave samples during acute or convalescent COVID-19.

Germline values: CDR1 MDHEN, CDR2 SYDVKM. The CDR3 contains 14 residues. The V gene lost 5 bases and the J gene lost 3 bases, with 11 bases spanning the gap. Authors' data handling: The authors estimated nucleated cell counts from reference gene primer amplification. TCRdb's table, derived via immunoSEQ multiplex PCR, lists solely in-frame clones and lacks some. The V and J calls and clone size are taken from that table; D and trimming were inferred from the DNA. The sample consists of 210,000 or so clones, roughly 90% of them appearing once. The sequencing input was peripheral blood. This TCR was sampled from a man between 50 and 59 years old with acute or convalescent COVID-19. V gene TRBV28 combines with J gene TRBJ2-4, with D possibly being TRBD1 (5 bases). The CDR3 sequence is CASSQGGVKNIQYF. The CDR3 DNA follows: TGTGCCAGCAGTCAGGGTGGGGTCAAAAACATTCAGTACTTC.